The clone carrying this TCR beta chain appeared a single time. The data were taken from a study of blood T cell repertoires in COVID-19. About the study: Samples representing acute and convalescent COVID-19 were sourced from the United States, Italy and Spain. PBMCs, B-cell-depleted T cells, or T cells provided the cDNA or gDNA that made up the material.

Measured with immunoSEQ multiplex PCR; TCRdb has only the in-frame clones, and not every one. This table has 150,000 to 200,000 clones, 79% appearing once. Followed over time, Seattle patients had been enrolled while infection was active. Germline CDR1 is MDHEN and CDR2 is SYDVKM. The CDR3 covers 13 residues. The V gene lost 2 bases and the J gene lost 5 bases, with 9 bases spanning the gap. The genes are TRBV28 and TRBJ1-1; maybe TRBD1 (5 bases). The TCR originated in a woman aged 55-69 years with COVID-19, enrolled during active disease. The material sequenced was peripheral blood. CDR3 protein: CASSLRRQTEAFF. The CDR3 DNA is TGTGCCAGCAGTTTACGACGACAGACTGAAGCTTTCTTT.